Presented here are 18 T cell receptor beta chains from one specimen sequenced in a study of human T cells and chemical hapten exposure. Time point: patch test 1, 2 weeks after DPC sensitization. Treatment denoted: therapeutic diphenylcyclopropenone sensitization with weekly scalp DPC. TCRdb independently ran MiXCR on the RACE reads; one entry per CDR3 protein. The sample lists around 100,000 distinct CDR3 sequences; approximately 10% were seen once. This specimen consisted of whole blood, obtained in connection with sensitization to the hapten diphenylcyclopropenone (DPC). These receptors all stem from a woman in her 40s with alopecia areata. Some clones in this sample may be carry-over from other donors' samples.

Many counts were recorded for this clonotype. CDR3 residues: CASSLDWNTEAFF. CDR3 in DNA: TGTGCCAGCAGCCTGGACTGGAACACTGAAGCTTTCTTT. The chain employs TRBV9 and TRBJ1-1; D ambiguous. Trimming took off 4 bases at V and 1 base at J, with 8 bases between the two ends. The CDR3 contains 13 residues. CDR1 and CDR2 from the germline V gene are SGDLS and YYNGEE.

The chain carries TRBV28 and TRBJ2-1, with 9 bases that match TRBD1. The V and J ends lost 7 bases and 4 bases, in that order; junction bases with no gene match: 11. The germline gives CDR1 MDHEN, CDR2 SYDVKM. The CDR3 loop spans 16 amino acids. The CDR3 bases are TGTGCCAGCACCCAGCGAGCCGGGACAGGGTACAATGAGCAGTTCTTC. Translating it yields CASTQRAGTGYNEQFF.

This chain's CDR3 is CASSETGLNTEAFF. The CDR3 coding sequence is TGCGCCAGCAGTGAGACAGGGCTGAACACTGAAGCTTTCTTT. V is TRBV10-2 and J is TRBJ1-1; D might be TRBD1 (6 bases). Germline V gives CDR1 WSHSY, CDR2 SAAADI. The V gene lost 2 bases and the J gene lost 0 bases, with 7 bases spanning the gap. The CDR3 totals 14 residues.

This clonotype was found a few times. The CDR3 coding sequence is TGCGCCAGCAGCCAAGAGAGTCAGGGGGCTAAAAATTCACCCCTCCACTTT. It encodes CASSQESQGAKNSPLHF. The chain carries TRBV4-3 and TRBJ1-6; 8 positions agree with TRBD1. The germline gives CDR1 LGHNA, CDR2 YSLEER. The CDR3 contains 17 residues. V gave up 0 bases and J gave up 7 bases; unmatched junction bases: 8.

This chain connects TRBV6-6 to TRBJ1-5, with D uncertain. The germline CDR1 and CDR2 sequences are MNHNY and SVGAGI (reference sequence). The germline V and J ends were trimmed by 6 bases and 4 bases, with 16 bases remaining between them. The CDR3 has 15 amino acids. This CDR3 reads CASRLPTLQNQPQHF. The CDR3 nucleotides are TGTGCCAGCAGACTACCCACCCTCCAGAATCAGCCCCAGCATTTT.

This clonotype came up many times. This chain uses TRBV23-1 with TRBJ2-2; TRBD1 might be the D (6 bases). TRBV23-1 is reported as an ORF; its role is uncertain. V was shortened by 2 bases and J by 5 bases, with 18 bases between the two germline ends. The CDR3 is 17 amino acids. This chain's CDR3 is CASSQKWVSRGTGELFF. CDR3 in DNA: TGCGCCAGCAGTCAAAAATGGGTTTCCAGGGGAACCGGGGAGCTGTTTTTT.

This chain connects TRBV7-2 to TRBJ2-6, with D unresolved. Germline assignment: CDR1 SGHTA and CDR2 FQGNSA. V dropped 3 bases and J dropped 2 bases, with 8 bases sitting between them. This CDR3 has 15 amino acids. The CDR3 sequence: CASSFGRTGANVLTF. The CDR3 nucleotides are TGTGCCAGCAGCTTCGGACGGACTGGGGCCAACGTCCTGACTTTC. Full variable domain (remainder filled in from reference TRBV7-2 and TRBJ2-6): GAGVSQSPSNKVTEKGKDVELRCDPISGHTALYWYRQSLGQGLEFLIYFQGNSAPDKSGLPSDRFSAERTGGSVSTLTIQRTQQEDSAVYLCASSFGRTGANVLTFGAGSRLTVL.

This clonotype has just a few counts. The genes are TRBV18 and TRBJ1-1; TRBD1 aligns across 7 bases. With V trimmed by 3 bases and J by 2 bases, 9 bases remained unmatched. Per the germline V gene, CDR1 is KGHSH and CDR2 is LQKENI. The CDR3 has 16 amino acids. The DNA for the CDR3 is TGTGCCAGCTCACCCCGGGACAGTCTCCGAAACACTGAAGCTTTCTTT. This encodes CASSPRDSLRNTEAFF.

The chain recombines TRBV5-1 with TRBJ2-3, with 7 bases that match TRBD1. Germline loops: CDR1 SGHRS, CDR2 YFSETQ. Trimming removed 3 bases from V and 2 bases from J; junction bases left unmatched: 6. The CDR3 runs 15 residues. The CDR3 nucleotides are TGCGCCAGCAGCTCCGCCGGGACAGTCACAGATACGCAGTATTTT. Residues: CASSSAGTVTDTQYF. Complete variable domain (other parts from reference TRBV5-1 and TRBJ2-3): KAGVTQTPRYLIKTRGQQVTLSCSPISGHRSVSWYQQTPGQGLQFLFEYFSETQRNKGNFPGRFSGRQFSNSRSEMNVSTLELGDSALYLCASSSAGTVTDTQYFGPGTRLTVL.

The genes are TRBV7-2 and TRBJ2-7; no definite D call. Germline V gene data show CDR1 as SGHTA and CDR2 as FQGNSA. The CDR3 consists of 16 residues. V shed 0 bases and J shed 5 bases, with 17 bases lying between them. The CDR3 protein is CASSLAPGSQGNEQYF. CDR3 bases: TGTGCCAGCAGCTTAGCGCCAGGCAGCCAAGGGAACGAGCAGTACTTC.

This clonotype was counted at least ten times. The chain uses TRBV7-9 and TRBJ2-6, with D perhaps TRBD1 (6 bases). Germline V gene data show CDR1 as SEHNR and CDR2 as FQNEAQ (reference sequence). There are 17 residues in the CDR3. Trimming pared 5 bases from V and 0 bases from J, leaving 14 bases between. The CDR3 spells CASSTMGHFSGANVLTF. Written as DNA, the CDR3 is TGTGCCAGCAGCACGATGGGACATTTCTCTGGGGCCAACGTCCTGACTTTC.

The chain joins TRBV20-1 to TRBJ1-2; 7 positions match TRBD1. Per the germline V gene, CDR1 is DFQATT and CDR2 is SNEGSKA (reference sequence). The junction had 9 bases not matched to a gene; V was cut back by 1 base and J by 10 bases. The CDR3 length is 13 residues. The CDR3 is CSARVSGTDNYTF. Here the CDR3 DNA reads TGCAGTGCTAGAGTCTCGGGGACAGATAACTACACCTTC.

Ten or more counts support this clonotype. The rearrangement uses TRBV7-2 and TRBJ1-6; 11 nucleotides agree with TRBD1. The germline V gene has CDR1 SGHTA and CDR2 FQGNSA. V dropped 2 bases and J dropped 9; count of bases not matched to a gene: 3. The CDR3 length is 15 residues. The DNA for the CDR3 is TGTGCCAGCAGCTTAAGGGACAGGGGGATTTCACCCCTCCACTTT. Residues: CASSLRDRGISPLHF.

The genes are TRBV3-1 and TRBJ1-4; tentatively, D is TRBD1 (5 bases). The CDR3 length is 15 residues. Germline loops: CDR1 LGHDT, CDR2 YNNKEL (reference sequence). V was pared by 0 bases and J by 7 bases, with 12 bases between. This chain's CDR3 is CASSQDQGGGEKLFF. The CDR3 region has the DNA TGTGCCAGCAGCCAAGATCAGGGAGGCGGTGAAAAACTGTTTTTT.

A note on this clonotype: A much larger clone differs by one base, so this may be a read error. The V call is TRBV28, the J call TRBJ1-5, with D tentatively TRBD1 (5 bases). In germline, CDR1 is MDHEN, CDR2 SYDVKM. This CDR3 spans 12 amino acids. Written as DNA, the CDR3 is TGTGGCAGTAGGGACGGTCGGCAGCCCCAGCATTTT. It specifies CGSRDGRQPQHF.

This clonotype was picked up many times. The chain has TRBV12-3 or TRBV12-4 and TRBJ1-2, with 10 bases identical to TRBD1. The J segment lost 6 bases and the V segment lost 6 bases, leaving 4 bases of the junction unmatched. CDR3 length: 13 amino acids. CDR3 in amino acids: CASSRDRGHGYTF. CDR3 bases: TGTGCCAGCAGCCGGGACAGGGGCCATGGCTACACCTTC.

This clonotype was counted at least ten times. The gene calls are TRBV19 and TRBJ1-2, with 7 positions matching TRBD1. V was clipped by 6 bases and J by 8 bases; unmatched bases: 9. CDR3 length equals 13 residues. The germline CDR1 and CDR2 sequences are LNHDA and SQIVND (reference sequence). CDR3 sequence reads: CASSRWGQWGYTF. CDR3 DNA: TGTGCCAGTAGCAGATGGGGACAGTGGGGCTACACCTTC.

This clonotype was seen only a few times. The V and J genes are TRBV6-1 and TRBJ2-3; tentatively, D is TRBD1 (6 bases). Trimming cost V 6 bases and J 5 bases, with 18 bases left between them. Germline V gene data show CDR1 as MNHNS and CDR2 as SASEGT. CDR3 length: 15 amino acids. The CDR3 DNA follows: TGTGCCAGCAGCATTCAACAGGGAAATCTAGATACGCAGTATTTT. It codes for CASSIQQGNLDTQYF.